The 24 T cell receptor beta chains below were found in one sample sequenced in a study of CD8 T cells in ankylosing spondylitis. Overall study findings and caveats: Within ankylosing spondylitis blood, a TCR beta motif made up of eight highly homologous variants appeared to be characteristic.

Each CDR3 protein gets one entry after TCRdb re-called the 5' RACE reads with MiXCR. The table records about 800,000 distinct CDR3 sequences, about 10% of them present only once. No antigen has been assigned to these receptors. Sequencing was performed on blood, either unsorted or a sorted T cell fraction (not recorded which). These TCRs come from a male donor with ankylosing spondylitis.

This clonotype was observed a handful of times. The V call is TRBV7-9, the J call TRBJ2-5, with D possibly being TRBD1 (7 bases). V lost 2 bases and J 5 bases, leaving 12 bases between the germline ends. Germline CDR1 reads SEHNR; CDR2 reads FQNEAQ (reference sequence). The CDR3 sequence is 14 residues long. The CDR3 is CASSLSAGGETQYF. Written as DNA, the CDR3 is TGTGCCAGCAGCTTATCGGCAGGGGGGGAGACCCAGTACTTC.

In this sample, this clonotype turned up many times. V is TRBV5-1 and J is TRBJ2-7; 13 bases line up with TRBD2. The CDR3 consists of 15 residues. Trimming at V came to 6 bases and at J to 1 base, leaving 4 bases not matched to a gene. From germline, CDR1 is SGHRS and CDR2 YFSETQ. CDR3 in amino acids: CASKGLAGSSYEQYF. The DNA of the CDR3 is TGCGCCAGCAAGGGACTAGCGGGAAGTTCCTACGAGCAGTACTTC. The whole variable domain, remainder taken from reference TRBV5-1 and TRBJ2-7, is KAGVTQTPRYLIKTRGQQVTLSCSPISGHRSVSWYQQTPGQGLQFLFEYFSETQRNKGNFPGRFSGRQFSNSRSEMNVSTLELGDSALYLCASKGLAGSSYEQYFGPGTRLTVT.

The chain recombines TRBV20-1 with TRBJ1-5; 7 bases align to TRBD1. J was trimmed by 7 bases and V by 6 bases; bases with no gene match: 12. The CDR3 runs to 14 residues. CDR1 is DFQATT and CDR2 is SNEGSKA in the germline V gene (reference sequence). The CDR3 sequence is CSASQGVLNQPQHF. The CDR3 nucleotides are TGCAGTGCGTCGCAGGGGGTTCTCAACCAGCCCCAGCATTTT.

The V gene is TRBV20-1, the J gene TRBJ2-3, with D tentatively TRBD2 (5 bases). Germline CDR1 and CDR2: DFQATT and SNEGSKA (reference sequence). The CDR3 has 14 residues. This CDR3 is CRAIRELSTDTQYF. As DNA, the CDR3 is TGCAGGGCAATCCGGGAACTTAGCACAGATACGCAGTATTTT.

J is TRBJ2-2 and V is TRBV6-1; TRBD2 aligns across 13 bases. The CDR3 is 15 amino acids. With 6 bases clipped from V and 8 bases from J, the junction kept 6 bases outside the gene matches. Germline assignment: CDR1 MNHNS and CDR2 SASEGT. For the CDR3, the DNA is TGTGCCAGCAGGAGACTAGCGGGGGGAAGGGGGGAGCTGTTTTTT. Translating it yields CASRRLAGGRGELFF.

The table lists this clonotype with many counts. This sequence joins TRBV29-1 and TRBJ1-1; perhaps TRBD1 as D (5 bases). The CDR3 is 14 residues long. Germline lookup yields CDR1 SQVTM and CDR2 ANQGSEA. V was shortened by 7 bases and J by 5 bases, with 20 bases between the two germline ends. CDR3 loop: CSGAGAGGWTEAFF. Written as DNA, the CDR3 is TGCAGCGGCGCCGGGGCGGGAGGGTGGACTGAAGCTTTCTTT.

The V gene is TRBV7-6, the J gene TRBJ2-1; TRBD2 matches at 8 bases. Germline values: CDR1 SGHVS, CDR2 FNYEAQ. The CDR3 sequence is 16 residues long. V dropped 1 base and J dropped 7; count of bases not matched to a gene: 9. The CDR3 sequence: CASSLETSATMNEQFF. CDR3 DNA sequence: TGTGCCAGCAGCTTAGAGACTAGCGCGACTATGAATGAGCAGTTCTTC.

This clonotype occurred many times. This chain uses TRBV20-1 with TRBJ2-7; no reliable D call. Germline lookup yields CDR1 DFQATT and CDR2 SNEGSKA (reference sequence). V was cut by 6 bases and J by 0 bases, with 15 bases left in between. This CDR3 comprises 14 residues. DNA for the CDR3: TGCAGTGCAGCCGGCGACCAAAACTCCTACGAGCAGTACTTC. Translating gives CSAAGDQNSYEQYF.

Here the CDR3 reads CASSFQLSSTDTQYF. The CDR3 DNA reads TGCGCCAGCAGCTTCCAGCTCTCTAGCACAGATACGCAGTATTTT. The chain combines TRBV5-1 with TRBJ2-3; D gene uncertain. The CDR3 covers 15 residues. Trimming shortened V by 2 bases and J by 0 bases, and 10 bases separated the two germline ends. CDR1 is SGHRS, CDR2 YFSETQ, per germline.

Many counts were recorded for this clonotype. This chain connects TRBV5-1 to TRBJ2-3; D not certain. The CDR3 runs to 13 residues. Deletions cut 1 base from V and 2 bases from J, with 5 bases between. Looked up from germline, CDR1 is SGHRS and CDR2 is YFSETQ. The CDR3 sequence is CASSLRFTDTQYF. For the CDR3, the DNA is TGCGCCAGCAGCTTGAGGTTCACAGATACGCAGTATTTT.

This clonotype showed up many times. The chain links TRBV29-1 to TRBJ1-1; no reliable D call. The CDR3 is made up of 13 amino acids. Deletions cut 1 base from V and 1 base from J, with 7 bases between. Germline V gene data show CDR1 as SQVTM and CDR2 as ANQGSEA. CDR3 residues: CSVEVVRNTEAFF. CDR3 sequence (DNA): TGCAGCGTTGAAGTGGTCAGGAACACTGAAGCTTTCTTT.

The chain is built from TRBV28 and TRBJ2-5; D might be TRBD2 (6 bases). CDR1 is MDHEN, CDR2 SYDVKM, per germline. Trimming shortened V by 3 bases and J by 0 bases, and 11 bases separated the two germline ends. CDR3 size: 15 residues. The CDR3 reads CASSFGGEYQETQYF. DNA of the CDR3: TGTGCCAGCAGTTTCGGAGGGGAGTACCAAGAGACCCAGTACTTC.

This clonotype has at least ten counts. The V call is TRBV29-1, the J call TRBJ1-2; a possible D gene is TRBD1 (6 bases). Between the trimmed V and J ends, which lost 6 bases and 4 bases, there was a span of 15 bases. The CDR3 runs 13 residues. The germline gives CDR1 SQVTM, CDR2 ANQGSEA. The CDR3 nucleotides read TGCAGCGTCGTACAGGGTGGGCCCTATGGCTACACCTTC. This codes for CSVVQGGPYGYTF.

This clonotype showed up just a few times. The chain recombines TRBV6-1 with TRBJ1-2; D gene unclear. V lost 7 bases to trimming and J lost 1 base, with 13 bases between them. Germline V gives CDR1 MNHNS, CDR2 SASEGT. This CDR3 spans 14 amino acids. The CDR3 bases are TGTGCCAGCATGAGATCTTCTTTTAACTATGGCTACACCTTC. Translation gives CASMRSSFNYGYTF.

J is TRBJ1-2 and V is TRBV11-2; a possible D gene is TRBD1 (5 bases). Per germline, CDR1 SGHAT and CDR2 FQNNGV. V was trimmed by 3 bases and J by 2 bases, leaving 22 bases between them. This CDR3 is built from 18 residues. CDR3 protein: CASSFRHGAGTGNYGYTF. The CDR3 region has the DNA TGTGCCAGCAGCTTTCGCCACGGTGCCGGGACGGGCAACTATGGCTACACCTTC.

In this sample, this clonotype turned up a few times. The J gene is TRBJ2-5, the V gene TRBV7-9, with TRBD1 matching over 8 bases. Germline trimming cut 0 bases from V and 7 bases from J; bases unmatched to any gene: 4. Germline lookup yields CDR1 SEHNR and CDR2 FQNEAQ (reference sequence). The CDR3 contains 14 residues. The CDR3 nucleotides are TGTGCCAGCAGCTTAGCCGGACAGGGAACGACCCAGTACTTC. Encoded protein: CASSLAGQGTTQYF.

This clonotype was counted ten times or more. This chain joins TRBV5-1 and TRBJ2-6; the D gene is possibly TRBD1 (5 bases). Germline CDR1 reads SGHRS; CDR2 reads YFSETQ. With 0 bases removed from V and 2 bases from J, the gap between germline ends came to 12 bases. CDR3 length: 17 residues. This chain's CDR3 is CASSLGDSAPGANVLTF. CDR3 DNA: TGCGCCAGCAGCTTGGGAGACAGCGCGCCTGGGGCCAACGTCCTGACTTTC.

This clonotype appeared many times. V gene TRBV29-1 combines with J gene TRBJ2-3; tentatively, D is TRBD2 (5 bases). The CDR3 is 13 amino acids. Germline CDR1 reads SQVTM; CDR2 reads ANQGSEA. V was trimmed by 5 bases and J by 2 bases, leaving 11 bases between them. The CDR3 sequence: CSVRTQLTDTQYF. Written as DNA, the CDR3 is TGCAGCGTTCGGACTCAACTCACAGATACGCAGTATTTT.

At least ten counts were recorded for this clonotype. This rearrangement joins TRBV10-3 to TRBJ1-2; D is ambiguous. The V end lost 4 bases, the J end lost 5 bases, and 5 bases lay between the germline ends. The length of the CDR3 is 11 residues. The germline CDR1 and CDR2 sequences are ENHRY and SYGVKD. CDR3 amino acids: CAISGYYGYTF. The CDR3, as DNA: TGTGCCATCAGTGGTTATTATGGCTACACCTTC.

The sample holds many counts of this clonotype. Compared with germline, one end of the junction differs, possibly owing to a read error. This sequence joins TRBV5-1 and TRBJ1-1; 7 bases are shared with TRBD1. This CDR3 is 14 amino acids long. Per the germline V gene, CDR1 is SGHRS and CDR2 is YFSETQ. The CDR3 loop is CASSLTGLNTEAFF. The CDR3 coding sequence is TGTGCCAGCAGTTTGACAGGGTTGAACACTGAAGCTTTCTTT.

This clonotype came up a few times. CDR3 region: CATSRDKGYADTQYF. The CDR3 DNA is TGTGCCACCAGCAGAGATAAGGGTTACGCAGATACGCAGTATTTT. The V and J genes are TRBV15 and TRBJ2-3; D is uncertain. Germline CDR1 is LNHNV and CDR2 is YYDKDF (reference sequence). V was cut by 0 bases and J by 4 bases, with 11 bases left in between. CDR3 length equals 15 residues.

V gene TRBV29-1 combines with J gene TRBJ1-6, with 8 bases fitting TRBD1. Germline V gives CDR1 SQVTM, CDR2 ANQGSEA. The J segment lost 4 bases and the V segment lost 5 bases, leaving 4 bases of the junction unmatched. The CDR3 has 14 residues. The CDR3 loop is CSVLDREYNSPLHF. The CDR3 coding sequence is TGCAGCGTTCTGGACAGGGAATATAATTCACCCCTCCACTTT.

The sample holds a few counts of this clonotype. The chain combines TRBV20-1 with TRBJ2-6; D remains unclear. The V gene's germline CDR1 is DFQATT and CDR2 SNEGSKA (reference sequence). Deletions cut 5 bases from V and 0 bases from J, with 14 bases between. The CDR3 has 16 residues. The CDR3 nucleotides are TGCAGTGCTCCATTTGACGCGATCTCTGGGGCCAACGTCCTGACTTTC. It is translated as CSAPFDAISGANVLTF.

The genes are TRBV14 and TRBJ2-3; D gene ambiguous. Trimming pared 6 bases from V and 2 bases from J, leaving 12 bases between. This CDR3 contains 14 residues. Germline loops: CDR1 SGHDN, CDR2 FVKESK. CDR3 residues: CASSRGVHTDTQYF. The CDR3 DNA follows: TGTGCCAGCAGTCGAGGCGTACACACAGATACGCAGTATTTT.